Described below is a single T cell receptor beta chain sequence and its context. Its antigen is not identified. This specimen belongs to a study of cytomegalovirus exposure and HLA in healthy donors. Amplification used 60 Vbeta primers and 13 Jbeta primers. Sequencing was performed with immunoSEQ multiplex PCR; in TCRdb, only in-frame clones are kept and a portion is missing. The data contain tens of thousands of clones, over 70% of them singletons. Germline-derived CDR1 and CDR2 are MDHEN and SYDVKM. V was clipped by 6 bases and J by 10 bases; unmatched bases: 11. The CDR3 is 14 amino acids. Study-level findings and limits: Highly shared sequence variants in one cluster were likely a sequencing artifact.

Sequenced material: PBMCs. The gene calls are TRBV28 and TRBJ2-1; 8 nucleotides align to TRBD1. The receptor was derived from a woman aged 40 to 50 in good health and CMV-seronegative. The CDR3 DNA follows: TGTGCCAGCAGATCTCAGGGGGCGGGACACGAGCAGTTCTTC. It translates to CASRSQGAGHEQFF.